This T cell receptor (beta chain) was sequenced for a study of blood T cell repertoires in COVID-19. Germline V gives CDR1 SGDLS, CDR2 YYNGEE. The CDR3 sequence is 15 residues long. V lost 2 bases and J lost 6; bases outside the gene matches: 8. Enrollees, about 18 to 89 years old, lived in fewer than 25 US areas. Recovered participants had two consecutive negative NP/OP PCR tests, healthcare professional clearance, or symptom resolution. TCRdb's table, derived via immunoSEQ multiplex PCR, lists solely in-frame clones and lacks some. The top ten hold 1.1% of the sample, which has 400,000 or so clones, approximately 92% seen once.

The chain carries TRBV9 and TRBJ2-1; 7 bases fit TRBD1. The TCR was taken from a man younger than 40 who had recovered from COVID-19. The sequenced sample consisted of PBMCs or T cells enriched from blood (not recorded which). The CDR3: CASSVGTVGGNEQFF. In nucleotides, the CDR3 is TGTGCCAGCAGCGTGGGGACAGTTGGCGGCAATGAGCAGTTCTTC.